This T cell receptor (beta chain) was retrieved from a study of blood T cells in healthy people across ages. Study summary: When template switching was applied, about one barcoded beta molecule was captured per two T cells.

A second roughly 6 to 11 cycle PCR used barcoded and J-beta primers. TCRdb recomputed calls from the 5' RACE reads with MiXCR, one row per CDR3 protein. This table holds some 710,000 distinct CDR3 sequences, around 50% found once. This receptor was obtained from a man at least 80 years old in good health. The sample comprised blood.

CDR3: CAISRTGTSSSTDTQYF. The DNA of the CDR3 is TGTGCCATCAGTAGGACCGGGACTAGCAGTAGCACAGATACGCAGTATTTT. J is TRBJ2-3 and V is TRBV10-3, with 9 positions matching TRBD2. This CDR3 is built from 17 residues. Germline loops: CDR1 ENHRY, CDR2 SYGVKD. Losses at the gene ends were 5 bases for V and 0 bases for J; bases not matched to a gene: 9.